Listed below are T cell receptor beta chains from one sample, sequenced in a study of CD8 T cells in ankylosing spondylitis. TCRdb itself ran the 5' RACE reads through MiXCR, one entry per CDR3 protein. The repertoire has about 320,000 distinct CDR3 sequences, approximately 10% of them found once; the top ten carry more than 7%. The source material was blood, either unsorted or a sorted T cell fraction (not recorded which). The receptors were gathered from a female donor with ankylosing spondylitis or in good health (not recorded which). Each CDR3 is given with its conserved first and last residue. D genes are given only for firm matches. A clone size is listed for some rows: how often the clone was seen (once, few, many), or a class if it is expanded.

DNA: TGTGCCAGCAGTGACGCTAGCGGGAGGACTACCTACGAGCAGTACTTC
CDR3: CASSDASGRTTYEQYF
V: TRBV6-2/TRBV6-3
J: TRBJ2-7
D: TRBD2
size: few

DNA: TGCAGTGCTACAGGGACCAACACCGGGGAGCTGTTTTTT
CDR3: CSATGTNTGELFF
V: TRBV20-1
J: TRBJ2-2
D: NA
size: few

DNA: TGCGCCAGCAGCGGCTCCCCGGGGGAGACCCAGTACTTC
CDR3: CASSGSPGETQYF
V: TRBV5-1
J: TRBJ2-5
D: NA
size: many

DNA: TGCAGTGCTCCCCCGGGACTAGCGGGAGGAGAGGGGAGGAATGAGCAGTTCTTC
CDR3: CSAPPGLAGGEGRNEQFF
V: TRBV20-1
J: TRBJ2-1
D: TRBD2
size: NA

DNA: TGCAGTGCTGCGGTAGCGCGGGCCTCCTACAATCAGCAGTTCTTC
CDR3: CSAAVARASYNQQFF
V: TRBV20-1
J: TRBJ2-1
D: NA
size: NA

DNA: TGTGCCAGCAGCTTAGACGGGACAGGTGGAGAGCAGTACTTC
CDR3: CASSLDGTGGEQYF
V: TRBV7-9
J: TRBJ2-7
D: TRBD1
size: NA

DNA: TGCAGTGCTCGATCACGACTCGGAGGGGATGGCTACACCTTC
CDR3: CSARSRLGGDGYTF
V: TRBV20-1
J: TRBJ1-2
D: NA
size: many

DNA: TGTGCCAGCAGTTTATATCACGGGAGAGGTTACAATGAGCAGTTCTTC
CDR3: CASSLYHGRGYNEQFF
V: TRBV12-3/TRBV12-4
J: TRBJ2-1
D: NA
size: NA

DNA: TGTGCCAGCAGTTTATCGTTCCTAGCCCATGAGCAGTTCTTC
CDR3: CASSLSFLAHEQFF
V: TRBV27
J: TRBJ2-1
D: NA
size: many

DNA: TGCGCCAGCAGCCCCGCCAGGGGGCCCCTTTACGAGCAGTACTTC
CDR3: CASSPARGPLYEQYF
V: TRBV5-1
J: TRBJ2-7
D: TRBD1
size: many

DNA: TGCGCCAGCAGCTTGTATCGAGACAGGGACTCCTACGAGCAGTACTTC
CDR3: CASSLYRDRDSYEQYF
V: TRBV5-1
J: TRBJ2-7
D: TRBD1
size: NA

DNA: TGTGCCAGCAGCTTAGTGCGTTCGGGTGGGTACGAGCAGTACTTC
CDR3: CASSLVRSGGYEQYF
V: TRBV7-2
J: TRBJ2-7
D: NA
size: NA

DNA: TGCAGTGCCCAGGAGCCCCCACTACCCCAGCATTTT
CDR3: CSAQEPPLPQHF
V: TRBV20-1
J: TRBJ1-5
D: NA
size: many

DNA: TGTGCCAGCAGTTTATACGGGACTCCCTACAATGAGCAGTTCTTC
CDR3: CASSLYGTPYNEQFF
V: TRBV27
J: TRBJ2-1
D: NA
size: many

DNA: TGCAGTGCTAGTTGGAACATTCGCAATCAGCCCCAGCATTTT
CDR3: CSASWNIRNQPQHF
V: TRBV20-1
J: TRBJ1-5
D: NA
size: many

DNA: TGTGCCAGCACCGAACTTCTGGGGGGCAGAGAATCCAAAAACATTCAGTACTTC
CDR3: CASTELLGGRESKNIQYF
V: TRBV6-2/TRBV6-3
J: TRBJ2-4
D: NA
size: NA

DNA: TGTGCCAGCAGCAGTAGGAGGGACGGAGTCGCGGGCTACACCTTC
CDR3: CASSSRRDGVAGYTF
V: TRBV5-5
J: TRBJ1-2
D: NA
size: few

DNA: TGTGCCTGGAGTACAACCGGGACAGGGTATGGGCAGCCCCAGCATTTT
CDR3: CAWSTTGTGYGQPQHF
V: TRBV30
J: TRBJ1-5
D: TRBD1
size: NA

DNA: TGTGCCAGCAGCGTAGACGCGGGAGCTTACAATGAGCAGTTCTTC
CDR3: CASSVDAGAYNEQFF
V: TRBV9
J: TRBJ2-1
D: TRBD2
size: many

DNA: TGTGCCAGCAGTCTCGCGGGACTAGCGGGGTTAGCGTTT
CDR3: CASSLAGLAGLAF
V: TRBV6-1
J: TRBJ2-3
D: TRBD2
size: NA

DNA: TGTGCCAGCAGTGGACTAGCGCGGGAGACCCAGTACTTC
CDR3: CASSGLARETQYF
V: TRBV6-1
J: TRBJ2-5
D: TRBD2
size: few

DNA: TGTGCCAGCAGCTCCACCTTAAGGTCGGAGACCCAGTACTTC
CDR3: CASSSTLRSETQYF
V: TRBV7-9
J: TRBJ2-5
D: NA
size: many

DNA: TGTGCCAGCAGAGACTCCTCCACAGATACGCAGTATTTT
CDR3: CASRDSSTDTQYF
V: TRBV28
J: TRBJ2-3
D: NA
size: many

DNA: TGTGCCAGCAGAGGGCCCTTAAGGTCGGGGGAGCTGTTTTTT
CDR3: CASRGPLRSGELFF
V: TRBV5-6
J: TRBJ2-2
D: NA
size: few